The clone carrying this TCR beta chain occurred a few times. What it recognizes is unknown. Gene names and germline match the mouse. With the read ending 4 residues before the CDR3 end, the germline J gene is used to fill in that end. CDR1 is MNHDT, CDR2 YYDKIL, per germline. The length of the CDR3 is 14 residues. RNA extraction and reverse transcription yielded cDNA as sequencing template. The repertoire was sequenced with immunoSEQ multiplex PCR; TCRdb's copy has only in-frame clones and lacks some. The table records over 100,000 clones without singletons, the ten largest covering roughly a fifth. The data are from a study of CD8+ T cells in alopecia areata. Study-level points and caveats: Whereas mice showed it more clearly, TCR sharing across patients was murkier, possibly because of HLA.

This receptor was identified in a C3H/HeJ mouse with alopecia areata. The strain's MHC: H2-k. The chain is built from TRBV17 and TRBJ2-7, with 8 positions matching TRBD1. Sequences were obtained from lesional skin. Partial CDR3 DNA: TGTGCTAGCAGTAGCGGACAGGGAGATGAT. Translation: CASSSGQGDD. The full CDR3 protein reads CASSSGQGDDEQYF. Full variable domain (remainder filled in from reference TRBV17 and TRBJ2-7): DTTVKQNPRYKLARVGKPVNLICSQTMNHDTMYWYQKKPNQAPKLLLFYYDKILNREADTFEKFQSSRPNNSFCSLYIGSAGLEYSAMYLCASSSGQGDDEQYFGPGTRLTVL.